These T cell receptor beta chains were read from a single sample in a study of cytomegalovirus exposure and HLA in healthy donors. Some clones are missing from TCRdb's copy, which holds only in-frame ones; the method was immunoSEQ multiplex PCR. The repertoire includes some 130,000 clones, roughly 78% of them detected once, and over 4% sits in the top ten. What was sequenced was PBMCs. These receptors originate from a man aged 25-40 years in good health. Both conserved end residues are part of each CDR3. D genes are given only for firm matches. Some rows have no size entry. The others give once, few or many, or a class for an expanded clone.

J gene,D gene,CDR3 length,clone size,V gene,CDR3 protein,CDR3 DNA
TRBJ2-1,-,16,few,TRBV7-2,CASSSRRGSSYNEQFF,TGTGCCAGCAGCTCACGAAGGGGGAGTTCGTACAATGAGCAGTTCTTC
TRBJ2-2,-,15,-,TRBV7-9,CASSPGFSGTGELFF,TGTGCCAGCAGCCCAGGGTTTTCAGGCACCGGGGAGCTGTTTTTT
TRBJ1-1,-,15,once,TRBV14,CASSQVLFQVSGIFF,TGTGCCAGCAGCCAAGTTTTGTTCCAGGTCTCGGGGATTTTCTTT
TRBJ1-2,TRBD1,15,-,TRBV5-5,CASSLVGTVTYGYTF,TGTGCCAGCAGCTTGGTAGGGACAGTTACTTACGGCTACACCTTC
TRBJ2-7,-,15,once,TRBV19,CASSPTGRGADEQYF,TGTGCCAGTAGCCCCACAGGGCGAGGAGCCGACGAGCAGTACTTC
TRBJ2-7,-,14,-,TRBV7-9,CSSSLPGFPIEQYF,TGTTCCAGCAGCTTACCAGGGTTCCCTATCGAGCAGTACTTC
TRBJ1-4,TRBD1,14,-,TRBV30,CAWSLLGGPEKLFF,TGTGCCTGGAGTCTATTAGGGGGCCCTGAAAAACTGTTTTTT
TRBJ2-7,TRBD1,15,-,TRBV27,CASNFRGGQGHEQYF,TGTGCCAGCAATTTCCGGGGTGGACAGGGCCACGAGCAGTACTTC
TRBJ1-2,-,12,-,TRBV29-1,CSVSDRKDGYTF,TGCAGCGTGTCCGACAGGAAGGATGGCTACACCTTC
TRBJ1-1,TRBD1,18,few,TRBV25-1,CASSEFVTGSLTNTEAFF,TGTGCCAGCAGTGAATTTGTGACAGGGAGTTTGACGAACACTGAAGCTTTCTTT
TRBJ2-1,TRBD2,16,-,TRBV2,CASSTPGLAAHNEQFF,TGTGCCAGCAGTACCCCGGGACTAGCGGCACACAATGAGCAGTTCTTC
TRBJ2-3,TRBD2,18,-,TRBV29-1,CSARGLRSSGSRTDTQYF,TGCAGCGCCCGAGGGTTGAGGTCTAGCGGGAGCCGCACAGATACGCAGTATTTT
TRBJ1-2,-,15,-,TRBV18,CASSPTSGKNYGYTF,TGTGCCAGCTCACCTACCTCCGGGAAAAACTATGGCTACACCTTC
TRBJ2-5,-,12,-,TRBV15,CATSRSGETQYF,TGTGCCACCAGCAGGAGCGGAGAGACCCAGTACTTC
TRBJ2-1,TRBD2,15,-,TRBV11-2,CASSLLAGGVREQFF,TGTGCCAGCAGCTTACTAGCGGGAGGGGTGAGAGAGCAGTTCTTC
TRBJ2-1,TRBD1,15,few,TRBV19,CASADTGESYNEQFF,TGTGCCAGTGCAGACACAGGGGAATCCTACAATGAGCAGTTCTTC
TRBJ2-3,-,15,once,TRBV7-3,CASSLEEAPGNTQYF,TGTGCCAGCAGCCTCGAGGAGGCCCCGGGGAATACGCAGTATTTT
TRBJ2-7,-,17,-,TRBV27,CASSLSRAGVNSYEQYF,TGTGCCAGCAGTTTATCGAGGGCCGGGGTTAACTCCTACGAGCAGTACTTC